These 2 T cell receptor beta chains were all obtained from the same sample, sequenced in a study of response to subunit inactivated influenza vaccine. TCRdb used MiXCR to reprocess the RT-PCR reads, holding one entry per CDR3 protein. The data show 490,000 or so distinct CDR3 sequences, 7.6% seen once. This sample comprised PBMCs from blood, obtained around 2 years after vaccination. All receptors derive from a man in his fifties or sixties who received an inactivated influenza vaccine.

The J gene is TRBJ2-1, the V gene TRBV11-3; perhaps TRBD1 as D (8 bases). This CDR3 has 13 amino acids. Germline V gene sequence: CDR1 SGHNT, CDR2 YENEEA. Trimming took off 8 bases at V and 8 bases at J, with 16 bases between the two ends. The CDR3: CASGRAGGHEQFF. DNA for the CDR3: TGTGCCAGCGGGAGGGCAGGGGGCCATGAGCAGTTCTTC.

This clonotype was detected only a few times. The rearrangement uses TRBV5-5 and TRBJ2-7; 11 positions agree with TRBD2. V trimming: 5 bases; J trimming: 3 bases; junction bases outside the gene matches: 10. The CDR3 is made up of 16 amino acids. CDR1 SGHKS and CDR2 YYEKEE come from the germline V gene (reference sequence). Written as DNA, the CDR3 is TGTGCCAGCAGTTACGATGGGACTAGCGGAGACTACGAGCAGTACTTC. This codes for CASSYDGTSGDYEQYF.